The entry below gives a single TCR beta chain sequence along with its context. The sample originates from a study of blood T cells in healthy people across ages. The CDR3 length is 13 residues. Trimming took off 5 bases at V and 7 bases at J, with 12 bases between the two ends. Germline loops: CDR1 MNHEY, CDR2 SVGEGT. Alongside a J-beta primer mix, a sample-barcoded 5' primer served in a second PCR lasting roughly 6 to 12 cycles. One entry per CDR3 protein results from TCRdb running MiXCR on the 5' RACE reads. Found here are about 1.1 million distinct CDR3 sequences, more than 30% of them singletons; the top ten hold around 13%.

The sequenced material came from blood. This chain uses TRBV6-2 or TRBV6-3 with TRBJ1-5; D is unresolved. This sequence was found in a man between 18 and 29 years old in good health. The CDR3 coding sequence is TGTGCCAGCAGTGAGACGGTGTGGCAGCCCCAGCATTTT. It translates to CASSETVWQPQHF.